This TCR beta chain emerged from a study of T cells expressing NK-cell markers (dated by TCRdb to about 2020). Regarding the study in general: TCR beta-chain repertoires were profiled in sorted CD3+CD56+NKG2C+, CD3+CD56+NKG2C- and CD3+CD56-NKG2C+ T-cell subsets from several donors. The study sequenced eight donors, all healthy volunteers chosen at random: three men and five women. Illumina HiSeq 2000/2500, MiSeq or NextSeq was used to sequence libraries as 2 x 150 bp reads. Among the eight sequenced donors, seven were HCMV-seropositive and one was HCMV-seronegative.

Details on this clonotype: The antigen it binds to is not known.

To determine HCMV serostatus, a commercial ELISA kit was used to detect HCMV-specific IgG in serum. Peripheral blood mononuclear cells were isolated from blood by Ficoll density gradient centrifugation. The paper's findings and limits, for the study overall: Those dominant clonotypes were again the most abundant among CD3+CD56-NKG2C+ cells in several donors, at roughly 28.3-60.1%. In about six donors, the dominant CD3+CD56+NKG2C+ clonotypes were found to rank among the top 10 CD8+ clonotypes and to make up 1.0-7.0% of CD8+ T cells. Whether the expanded NKG2C-expressing T cell clones were specific for HCMV antigens remained unclear.

The sequencer was an Illumina HiSeq 2000. 5'RACE template switching, by which a universal primer site and unique molecular identifiers were added, was used to make TCR beta cDNA libraries. cDNA synthesis was primed from the TCR beta constant segment, followed by two successive PCR amplification steps. Processing in the source paper ran as follows. Reads were demultiplexed and grouped by UMI with MIGEC, and clonotypes were assembled and quantified with MiTCR. Only TCR cDNA sequences supported by at least two reads were kept to exclude erroneous sequences. The tcR package was used for downstream repertoire analysis, and clonotypes were matched across fractions by CDR3 nucleotide sequence plus V segment. VDJmatch was used to annotate antigen specificity against VDJdb, with one amino acid substitution in CDR3 permitted. TCRdb reprocessed the reads, so every CDR3 protein sequence counts as one entry and DNA is not shown. V and J calls and clone size were set by TCRdb, not the authors. The table for this sample records hundreds of thousands of distinct CDR3 sequences. In total, the top ten clones hold approximately 6.8% of the sample.

The receptor's source is a woman aged 18-70 years in good health. What was sequenced was blood T cells: a sorted CD56 or NKG2C T cell subset, CD4+ or CD8+ T cells, or bulk PBMC T cells (not recorded which).

CDR3 protein: CATSDGGTSGSYNEQFF. The chain links TRBV24-1 with TRBJ2-1; TCRdb outputs TRBD2, but without DNA this stays unchecked. The germline V gene sets CDR1 to KGHDR and CDR2 to SFDVKD. The CDR3 runs 17 amino acids, cysteine and phenylalanine included. No DNA appears here.